This record concerns one T cell receptor (beta chain) sequence. It has no known antigen specificity. Library generation was performed with 5' RACE. The input for every TCR library was around 4,000 ng of total RNA. For each sample, cDNA synthesis with SMARTScribe reverse transcriptase was split into eight separate reactions. During cDNA synthesis, unique molecular identifiers containing a 6-nucleotide sample barcode were introduced by template switching. TCRalpha and TCRbeta cDNA was amplified by two nested PCRs of roughly 15 and 9 cycles, with bead purification after each PCR. Before amplification, the cDNA was both treated with uracil DNA-glycosylase and purified with the QIAquick PCR purification kit. The second PCR added Illumina TruSeq-compatible adapters along with sample-specific barcodes. TapeStation and Qubit were used to check library quality and concentration, and roughly 5 ng of each library went into the pool. The pooled libraries were sequenced with 2 x 100 bp reads and custom sequencing primers on an Illumina HiSeq2500 single-index Rapid Run. In the original analysis: MiGEC version 1.2.6 was used for UMI-based consensus assembly to correct PCR and sequencing errors. MiXCR version 2.1.1 handled V(D)J alignment, clonotype assembly and CDR3 extraction. Gene usage, clonotype sharing and MAIT/NKT TCR abundance were normalised by analysing the top 1000, 10 000 and 20 000 clonotypes per sample. Diversity was computed as the inverse Simpson index with the vegan R package after downsampling to 27 000 UMIs. Statistical testing used paired Mann-Whitney U tests on the discordant twin pairs and applied Benjamini-Hochberg correction for multiple testing. TCRdb reprocessed the reads, so every CDR3 protein sequence counts as one entry and DNA is not shown. These V and J calls originate from TCRdb's pipeline instead of the authors' own analysis. Per the sample table, the count is about 380,000 distinct CDR3 sequences. In total, the top ten clones hold 2% to 3% of the sample.

From its cysteine to its phenylalanine, the CDR3 spans 13 amino acids. No DNA appears here. Via the germline V gene (reference sequence), CDR1 is MNHEY and CDR2 SMNVEV. From each donor, an approximately 2.7 ml peripheral blood sample was collected into PAXgene tubes and kept at -80 degrees C. Without any T cell sorting, total RNA was extracted from whole blood using the PAXgene blood miRNA kit on an automated QIAcube. Peripheral blood from monozygotic twin pairs, either concordant or discordant for inflammatory bowel disease, underwent deep TCRalpha and TCRbeta repertoire profiling that used unique molecular barcoding. Smoking habits were recorded for all twin pairs, and individuals were classified as current, former or never smokers. The sample comes from a study of monozygotic twins with inflammatory bowel disease (dated by TCRdb to the late 2010s). Turning to the overall study: The complete study included approximately 30 monozygotic twin pairs: 19 IBD-discordant Danish pairs and nine German pairs, of which four were IBD-concordant and five were IBD-discordant. The search for disease-associated traits relied mainly on comparing, within discordant pairs, IBD patients with their genetically identical healthy co-twins. Each individual had, on average, about 151 000 unique TCRalpha sequences and 181 000 unique TCRbeta sequences available for analysis. Study-wide findings and limitations: The results gave no support for a single strong signal or clonotype linked to IBD. Because patients were on differing immunosuppressive treatments, the repertoires may have picked up extra background noise and inter-individual variability. Compared with healthy twins, IBD patients shared fewer clonotypes with other individuals, and the difference was most pronounced in patients with signs of disease activity. Different T cell subtypes could not be distinguished in the analysis. A decrease in TCRbeta repertoire diversity, as measured by inverse Simpson index, was observed in IBD patients compared with their healthy co-twins. Concordant and discordant twins showed no difference in repertoire similarity, possibly because of limited statistical power.

The sequence derives from a human donor with ulcerative colitis or Crohn's disease, or a healthy co-twin of an affected twin (not recorded which). Recombination linked TRBV27 to TRBJ2-1. Sequenced input: blood. The CDR3 protein is CASSLVSNNEQFF.